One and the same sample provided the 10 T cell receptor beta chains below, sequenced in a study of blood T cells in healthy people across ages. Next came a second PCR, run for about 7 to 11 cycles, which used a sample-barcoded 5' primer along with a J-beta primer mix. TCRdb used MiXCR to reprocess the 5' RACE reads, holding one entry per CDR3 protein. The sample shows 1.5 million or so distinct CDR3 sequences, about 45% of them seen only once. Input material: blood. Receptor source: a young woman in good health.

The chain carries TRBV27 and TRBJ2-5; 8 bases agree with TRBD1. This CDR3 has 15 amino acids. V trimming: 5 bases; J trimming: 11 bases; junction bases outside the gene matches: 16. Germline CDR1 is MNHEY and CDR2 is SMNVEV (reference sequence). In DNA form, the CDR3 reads TGTGCCAGCAGTCGCCCCGGACCAGGGGGCAATGAGCAGTACTTC. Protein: CASSRPGPGGNEQYF.

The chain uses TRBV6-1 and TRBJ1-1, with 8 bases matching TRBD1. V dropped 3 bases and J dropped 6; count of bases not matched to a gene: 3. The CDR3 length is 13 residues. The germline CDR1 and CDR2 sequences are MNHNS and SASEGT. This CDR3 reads CASSDGTGPEAFF. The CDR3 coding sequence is TGTGCCAGCAGTGACGGGACAGGCCCTGAAGCTTTCTTT.

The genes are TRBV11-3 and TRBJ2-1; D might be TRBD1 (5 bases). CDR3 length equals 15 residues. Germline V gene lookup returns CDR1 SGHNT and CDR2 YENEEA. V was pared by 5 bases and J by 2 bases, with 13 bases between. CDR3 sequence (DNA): TGTGCCAGCAGCCCAGGGTTTTCCCCCTACAATGAGCAGTTCTTC. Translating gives CASSPGFSPYNEQFF.

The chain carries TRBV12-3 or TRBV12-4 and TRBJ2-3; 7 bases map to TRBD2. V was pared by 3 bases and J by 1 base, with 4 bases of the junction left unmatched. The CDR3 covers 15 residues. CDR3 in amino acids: CASSFRGVGTDTQYF. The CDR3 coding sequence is TGTGCCAGCAGTTTTCGGGGGGTGGGCACAGATACGCAGTATTTT.

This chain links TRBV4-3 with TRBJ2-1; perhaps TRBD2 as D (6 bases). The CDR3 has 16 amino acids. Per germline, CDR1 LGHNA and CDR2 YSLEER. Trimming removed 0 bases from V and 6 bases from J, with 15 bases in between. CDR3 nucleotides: TGCGCCAGCAGCCAAGATGGGACTCTCCGAAGCAATGAGCAGTTCTTC. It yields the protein CASSQDGTLRSNEQFF.

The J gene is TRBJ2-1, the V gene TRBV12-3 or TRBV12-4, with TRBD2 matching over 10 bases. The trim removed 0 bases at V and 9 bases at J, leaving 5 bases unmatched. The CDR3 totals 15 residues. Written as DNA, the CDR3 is TGTGCCAGCAGTTTAGCCCTAGCGGGGGCGGGTGAGCAGTTCTTC. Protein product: CASSLALAGAGEQFF.

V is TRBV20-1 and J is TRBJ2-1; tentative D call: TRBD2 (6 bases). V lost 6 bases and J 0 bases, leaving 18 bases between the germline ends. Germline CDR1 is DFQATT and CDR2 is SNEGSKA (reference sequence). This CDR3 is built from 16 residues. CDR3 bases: TGCAGTGCAAACAACCTCGGGAGACCCTCCTACAATGAGCAGTTCTTC. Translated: CSANNLGRPSYNEQFF.

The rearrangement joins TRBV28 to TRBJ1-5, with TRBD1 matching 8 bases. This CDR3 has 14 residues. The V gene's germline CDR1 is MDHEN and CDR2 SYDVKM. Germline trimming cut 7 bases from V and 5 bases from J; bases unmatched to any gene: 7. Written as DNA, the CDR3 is TGTGCCAGCACGGGGACAGGAGGGTATCAGCCCCAGCATTTT. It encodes CASTGTGGYQPQHF.

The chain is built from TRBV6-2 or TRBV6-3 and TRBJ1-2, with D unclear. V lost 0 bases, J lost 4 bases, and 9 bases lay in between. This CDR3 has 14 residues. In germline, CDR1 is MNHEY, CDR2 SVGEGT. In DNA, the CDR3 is TGTGCCAGCAGTTACTCCTCCCGTTCCTATGGCTACACCTTC. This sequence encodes CASSYSSRSYGYTF.

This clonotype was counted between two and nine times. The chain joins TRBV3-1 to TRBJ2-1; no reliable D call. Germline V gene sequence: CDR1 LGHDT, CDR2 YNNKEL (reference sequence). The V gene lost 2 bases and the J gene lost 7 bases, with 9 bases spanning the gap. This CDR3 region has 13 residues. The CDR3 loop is CASSQSSGNEQFF. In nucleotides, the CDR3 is TGTGCCAGCAGCCAATCCTCCGGAAATGAGCAGTTCTTC.